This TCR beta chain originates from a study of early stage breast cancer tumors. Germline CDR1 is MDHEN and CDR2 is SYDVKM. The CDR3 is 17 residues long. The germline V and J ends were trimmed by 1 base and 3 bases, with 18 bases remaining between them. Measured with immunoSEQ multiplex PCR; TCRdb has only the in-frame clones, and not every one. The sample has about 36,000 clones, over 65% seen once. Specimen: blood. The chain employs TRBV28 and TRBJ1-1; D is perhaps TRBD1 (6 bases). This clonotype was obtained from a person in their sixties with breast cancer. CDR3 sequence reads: CASSLYGGALEDTEAFF. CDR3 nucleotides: TGTGCCAGCAGTTTATATGGGGGCGCATTAGAGGACACTGAAGCTTTCTTT.